These 5 T cell receptor beta chains were all obtained from the same sample, sequenced in a study of monozygotic twins with inflammatory bowel disease. Following a re-call of the 5' RACE reads, TCRdb has one entry per CDR3 protein and lacks DNA. In total, the table holds a few hundred thousand distinct CDR3 sequences. Sequencing was carried out using blood. The source is a human donor with ulcerative colitis or Crohn's disease, or a healthy co-twin of an affected twin (not recorded which).

The chain uses TRBV5-1 and TRBJ2-7. From germline, CDR1 is SGHRS and CDR2 YFSETQ. CDR3 length equals 14 residues. CDR3 amino acids: CASSLGANPYEQYF.

The CDR3 region is CASSQSPGAGEQYF. The chain joins TRBV4-1 to TRBJ2-7; absent DNA, TCRdb's TRBD2 call cannot be checked. The CDR3 is made up of 14 amino acids. Per the germline V gene, CDR1 is MGHRA and CDR2 is YSYEKL.

The CDR3 is CAISEAVETQYF. The V and J genes are TRBV10-3 and TRBJ2-5; TCRdb indicates TRBD1, and absent DNA this call remains unverified. The CDR3 has 12 amino acids. The germline V gene has CDR1 ENHRY and CDR2 SYGVKD.

This chain links TRBV27 with TRBJ1-6. The V gene's germline CDR1 is MNHEY and CDR2 SMNVEV (reference sequence). CDR3 length: 15 residues. This chain's CDR3 is CASSPLENYNSPLHF.

The chain links TRBV11-2 to TRBJ1-2. Germline assignment: CDR1 SGHAT and CDR2 FQNNGV. The CDR3 extends over 14 amino acids. This CDR3 reads CASSLIQGRDGYTF.